This TCR beta chain was sequenced during a study of control samples from healthy donors and cancer patients. CDR1 and CDR2 from the germline V gene are LNHDA and SQIVND (reference sequence). The J segment lost 6 bases and the V segment lost 3 bases, leaving 4 bases of the junction unmatched. The CDR3 contains 14 residues. The data were produced by immunoSEQ multiplex PCR, yet TCRdb's version contains in-frame clones alone and is incomplete. Of over 150,000 clones in the sample, 96% were seen once. The V call is TRBV19, the J call TRBJ2-3; 9 nucleotides line up with TRBD1. This TCR was sampled from a woman aged 25 to 45 in good health. The sample consisted of blood. CDR3 sequence (DNA): TGTGCCAGTAGTATTACTACAGGGGGCGATACGCAGTATTTT. Translation: CASSITTGGDTQYF.